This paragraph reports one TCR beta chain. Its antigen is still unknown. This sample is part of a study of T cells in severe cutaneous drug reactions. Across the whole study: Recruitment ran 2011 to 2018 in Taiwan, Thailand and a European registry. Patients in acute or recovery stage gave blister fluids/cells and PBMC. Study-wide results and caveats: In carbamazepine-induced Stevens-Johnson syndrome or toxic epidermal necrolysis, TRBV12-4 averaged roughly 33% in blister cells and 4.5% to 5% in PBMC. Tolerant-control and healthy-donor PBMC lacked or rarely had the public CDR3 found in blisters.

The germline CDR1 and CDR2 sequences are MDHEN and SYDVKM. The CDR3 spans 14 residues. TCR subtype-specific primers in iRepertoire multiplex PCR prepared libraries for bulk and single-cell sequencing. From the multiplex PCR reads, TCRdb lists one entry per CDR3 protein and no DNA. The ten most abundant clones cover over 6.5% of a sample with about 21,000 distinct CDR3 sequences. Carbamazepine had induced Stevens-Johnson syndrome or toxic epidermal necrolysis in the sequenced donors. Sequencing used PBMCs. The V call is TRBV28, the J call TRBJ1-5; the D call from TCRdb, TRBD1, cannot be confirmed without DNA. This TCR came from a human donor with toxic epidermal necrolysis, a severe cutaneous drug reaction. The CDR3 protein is CASTPQGSNQPQHF.